These 32 T cell receptor beta chains were sequenced from one sample in a study of T cells in Graves' hyperthyroidism and ophthalmopathy (dated by TCRdb to the late 2010s). To prepare the library, multiplex PCR was applied. The instrument given in TCRdb is Illumina HiSeq 2000. The TCR beta CDR3 regions were amplified from RNA transcripts. The TCR CDR3 was subjected to a first round of RT-PCR using the HTBI primer set and the Qiagen OneStep RT-PCR kit. In TCRdb, the public reads were trimmed at Q25 with fastp and aligned with MiXCR, with productive beta chains retained. All rows with the same CDR3 protein become a single entry with the most common DNA and genes. Here the sample has about 570,000 distinct CDR3 sequences; about 14% occur a single time. Roughly 14% of the sample is in the top ten clones. Sequencing used blood. These TCRs come from a woman aged 40 to 49 with Graves' hyperthyroidism.

Ten or more counts support this clonotype. Here the CDR3 reads CASRNYRDTDTQYF. The CDR3 DNA reads as TGTGCCAGCAGAAACTACAGGGACACAGATACGCAGTATTTT. The chain is built from TRBV28 and TRBJ2-3, with D possibly matching TRBD1 (6 bases). Germline assignment: CDR1 MDHEN and CDR2 SYDVKM. V was shortened by 6 bases and J by 2 bases, with 12 bases between the two germline ends. The CDR3 runs to 14 residues.

This clonotype occurred a few times. The chain links TRBV28 to TRBJ2-3, with D tentatively TRBD1 or TRBD2 (5 bases each). The V gene lost 3 bases and the J gene lost 2 bases, with 9 bases spanning the gap. Germline V lookup: CDR1 MDHEN, CDR2 SYDVKM. The CDR3 sequence is 14 residues long. CDR3 amino acids: CASSFNGATDTQYF. The DNA for the CDR3 is TGTGCCAGCAGTTTTAACGGGGCCACAGATACGCAGTATTTT.

This clonotype was found many times. The chain employs TRBV14 and TRBJ2-7; TRBD1 might be the D (6 bases). Between the trimmed V and J ends, which lost 3 bases and 2 bases, there was a span of 11 bases. The CDR3 is 14 amino acids. Germline CDR1 is SGHDN and CDR2 is FVKESK. This CDR3 is CASSHPGQPYEQYF. CDR3 coding DNA: TGTGCCAGCAGCCACCCAGGACAGCCCTACGAGCAGTACTTC.

This chain joins TRBV6-2 or TRBV6-3 and TRBJ2-7; TRBD1 matches at 9 bases. J lost 5 bases, V lost 8 bases, and 19 bases had no gene match. Per germline, CDR1 MNHEY and CDR2 SVGEGT. The CDR3 is made up of 17 amino acids. In DNA, the CDR3 is TGTGCCAGCTCACCGCCATCTTCCGGGACAGGGATCCACGAGCAGTACTTC. Protein sequence: CASSPPSSGTGIHEQYF.

The chain is built from TRBV20-1 and TRBJ2-3, with 13 nucleotides matching TRBD2. Unmatched junction bases numbered 14, after V lost 3 bases and J lost 2 bases. The CDR3 is 19 amino acids. CDR1 and CDR2 from the germline V gene are DFQATT and SNEGSKA (reference sequence). CDR3 region: CSASPMAGLAGLDTDTQYF. As DNA, the CDR3 is TGCAGTGCTAGCCCTATGGCGGGACTAGCGGGACTTGACACAGATACGCAGTATTTT.

The J gene is TRBJ2-3, the V gene TRBV5-1, with 10 bases fitting TRBD2. Germline V gene sequence: CDR1 SGHRS, CDR2 YFSETQ. V lost 1 base to trimming and J lost 7 bases; unmatched junction nucleotides: 6. The length of the CDR3 is 15 residues. For the CDR3, the DNA is TGCGCCAGCAGCTTGAGGTCTAGCGGGGGTCATACGCAGTATTTT. It encodes CASSLRSSGGHTQYF.

The sample holds many counts of this clonotype. The chain combines TRBV30 with TRBJ2-1; 9 bases align to TRBD2. After removal of 0 bases from V and 12 bases from J, the junction contained 6 bases not matched to a gene. Germline CDR1 GTSNPN, CDR2 SVGIG (reference sequence). The CDR3 consists of 13 residues. CDR3 in DNA: TGTGCCTGGAGTGTTATAACAGCGGGAGGGCAGTTCTTC. It specifies CAWSVITAGGQFF.

This chain uses TRBV12-3 or TRBV12-4 with TRBJ1-1; no clear D gene. This CDR3 is 13 amino acids long. Trimming cost V 8 bases and J 0 bases, with 10 bases left between them. CDR3 in amino acids: CASGVGLNTEAFF. The DNA for the CDR3 is TGTGCCAGCGGGGTGGGGTTGAACACTGAAGCTTTCTTT.

The sample holds many counts of this clonotype. This chain connects TRBV18 to TRBJ2-5, with 8 nucleotides matching TRBD1. Germline V gene lookup returns CDR1 KGHSH and CDR2 LQKENI. V lost 5 bases to trimming and J lost 4 bases; unmatched junction nucleotides: 6. The CDR3 runs to 14 residues. The CDR3 DNA is TGTGCCAGCTCATCAGGACAGGGTATAGAGACCCAGTACTTC. Translating gives CASSSGQGIETQYF.

A few counts support this clonotype. The chain is built from TRBV20-1 and TRBJ2-3, with 13 bases lining up with TRBD2. The CDR3 runs 19 residues. V shed 4 bases and J 1 base; nucleotides not matched to a gene: 14. Germline loops: CDR1 DFQATT, CDR2 SNEGSKA (reference sequence). CDR3 sequence (DNA): TGCAGTGCTAAGGCGACACTAGCGGGAGGGCCTTTGGGCACAGATACGCAGTATTTT. Translating it yields CSAKATLAGGPLGTDTQYF.

At least ten counts were recorded for this clonotype. The genes are TRBV10-2 and TRBJ2-1, with 9 bases identical to TRBD2. The CDR3 is made up of 17 amino acids. Germline CDR1 and CDR2: WSHSY and SAAADI. V trimming: 6 bases; J trimming: 1 base; junction bases outside the gene matches: 10. The CDR3 bases are TGCGCCAGCAGGACCAGCGGGAGGTTCTGGTCCTACAATGAGCAGTTCTTC. Its protein is CASRTSGRFWSYNEQFF.

This clonotype was counted at least ten times. V and J are TRBV28 and TRBJ2-3; 7 nucleotides align to TRBD2. Germline V gives CDR1 MDHEN, CDR2 SYDVKM. This CDR3 is built from 16 residues. Trimming at V came to 8 bases and at J to 0 bases, leaving 11 bases not matched to a gene. This chain's CDR3 is CASGLAEQTSTDTQYF. Here the CDR3 DNA reads TGTGCCAGCGGGCTAGCGGAGCAAACTAGCACAGATACGCAGTATTTT.

The sample holds many counts of this clonotype. The rearrangement links TRBV5-1 to TRBJ2-7; 8 bases match TRBD2. The CDR3 has 15 residues. Germline V gives CDR1 SGHRS, CDR2 YFSETQ. The trim removed 4 bases at V and 2 bases at J, leaving 8 bases unmatched. The CDR3 sequence is CASSTVGGATYEQYF. The CDR3 DNA sequence: TGCGCCAGCAGCACGGTCGGGGGGGCTACCTACGAGCAGTACTTC.

The CDR3 DNA reads TGCAGCGTTGAAGTGGGGGGCAATCAGCCCCAGCATTTT. It yields the protein CSVEVGGNQPQHF. This sequence joins TRBV29-1 and TRBJ1-5, with D possibly matching TRBD1 (5 bases). V gave up 1 base and J gave up 2 bases, with 6 bases separating them. The CDR3 is 13 residues long. The germline V gene has CDR1 SQVTM and CDR2 ANQGSEA.

The chain uses TRBV6-5 and TRBJ1-1, with D possibly TRBD1 on 5 matching bases. The CDR3 has 16 amino acids. Trimming took off 2 bases at V and 0 bases at J, with 13 bases between the two ends. Germline CDR1 is MNHEY and CDR2 is SVGAGI. CDR3 amino acids: CASSYRGRGVNTEAFF. The CDR3, as DNA: TGTGCCAGCAGTTACCGAGGTCGGGGGGTGAACACTGAAGCTTTCTTT.

This chain connects TRBV20-1 to TRBJ1-2; 8 nucleotides line up with TRBD1. Germline V gene data show CDR1 as DFQATT and CDR2 as SNEGSKA (reference sequence). Trimming took 4 bases from V and 9 from J; bases not matched to a gene: 10. The CDR3 has 13 amino acids. CDR3: CSAKDRVLVSYTF. The CDR3 DNA is TGCAGTGCTAAGGACAGGGTTCTAGTCAGCTACACCTTC.

V and J are TRBV25-1 and TRBJ1-2, with 11 bases fitting TRBD1. V gave up 4 bases and J gave up 8 bases; unmatched junction bases: 9. The CDR3 is 15 amino acids. Germline lookup yields CDR1 MGHDK and CDR2 SYGVNS. CDR3 DNA: TGTGCCAGCAGTGCCCCCGGACAGGGGGCAAAAGGCTACACCTTC. This sequence encodes CASSAPGQGAKGYTF.

This clonotype occurred many times. The gene calls are TRBV3-1 and TRBJ1-1; tentative D call: TRBD1 (5 bases). The CDR3 runs to 16 residues. Germline lookup yields CDR1 LGHDT and CDR2 YNNKEL (reference sequence). The V end was cut by 0 bases, the J end by 2 bases, with 13 bases between. CDR3 sequence reads: CASSQDGARVNTEAFF. CDR3 coding DNA: TGTGCCAGCAGCCAAGACGGGGCCCGGGTTAACACTGAAGCTTTCTTT.

This clonotype has more than one count but fewer than ten. The chain combines TRBV4-1 with TRBJ2-5, with 10 bases that match TRBD2. V was clipped by 4 bases and J by 3 bases; unmatched bases: 8. Germline CDR1 is MGHRA and CDR2 is YSYEKL. The CDR3 is made up of 16 amino acids. In nucleotides, the CDR3 is TGCGCCAGCAGCCTCCAAACGCTAGCGGGAGAAGAGACCCAGTACTTC. Translated: CASSLQTLAGEETQYF.

This clonotype has just a few counts. The V call is TRBV29-1, the J call TRBJ2-5; no clear D. CDR1 is SQVTM, CDR2 ANQGSEA, per germline. V shed 4 bases and J shed 2 bases, with 20 bases lying between them. The CDR3 consists of 16 residues. The CDR3 loop is CSVVGAVSRSQETQYF. CDR3 DNA sequence: TGCAGCGTTGTCGGCGCCGTGTCGAGGAGTCAAGAGACCCAGTACTTC.

This clonotype was seen many times. The chain is built from TRBV3-1 and TRBJ2-3, with a tentative D call TRBD2 (6 bases). The CDR3 covers 16 residues. The V end lost 3 bases, the J end lost 8 bases, and 21 bases lay between the germline ends. Germline V gene data show CDR1 as LGHDT and CDR2 as YNNKEL (reference sequence). The CDR3 nucleotides are TGTGCCAGCAGCCAGGCTGAGACTAGAATATGGGGTACGCAGTATTTT. Translation: CASSQAETRIWGTQYF.

The sample holds many counts of this clonotype. The chain links TRBV30 to TRBJ2-7; 8 bases are shared with TRBD2. V lost 0 bases and J lost 7; bases outside the gene matches: 5. CDR3 size: 13 residues. Looked up from germline, CDR1 is GTSNPN and CDR2 is SVGIG (reference sequence). Here the CDR3 DNA reads TGTGCCTGGAGTGTGCGAGCGGGGGCTGAGCAGTACTTC. Its translation: CAWSVRAGAEQYF. Variable domain in full (rest from reference TRBV30 and TRBJ2-7): SQTIHQWPATLVQPVGSPLSLECTVEGTSNPNLYWYRQAAGRGLQLLFYSVGIGQISSEVPQNLSASRPQDRQFILSSKKLLLSDSGFYLCAWSVRAGAEQYFGPGTRLTVT.

This chain links TRBV10-3 with TRBJ2-5; D may match TRBD1 or TRBD2 (5 bases each). Germline V gene data show CDR1 as ENHRY and CDR2 as SYGVKD. This CDR3 contains 13 residues. V lost 10 bases and J 3 bases, leaving 15 bases between the germline ends. The CDR3 sequence: CATHRDGEETQYF. For the CDR3, the DNA is TGTGCCACTCACCGGGACGGAGAAGAGACCCAGTACTTC.

In its sample, this clonotype was seen many times. The chain couples TRBV29-1 to TRBJ1-2; D call uncertain. This CDR3 spans 13 amino acids. The ends were cut back, 2 bases at V and 7 bases at J, with 14 bases in the middle. Germline V gene data show CDR1 as SQVTM and CDR2 as ANQGSEA. The CDR3 nucleotides are TGCAGCGTTGAACTCGAGGGCGCCGGTGGCTACACCTTC. Residues: CSVELEGAGGYTF.

The chain combines TRBV6-1 with TRBJ1-1; no firm D call. This CDR3 contains 11 residues. V was shortened by 1 base and J by 8 bases, with 5 bases between the two germline ends. Per germline, CDR1 MNHNS and CDR2 SASEGT. The CDR3 DNA sequence: TGTGCCAGCAGTGAAGTATTGGAAGCTTTCTTT. It translates to CASSEVLEAFF.

This clonotype has a count of ten or more. The chain couples TRBV6-1 to TRBJ1-1, with 7 bases identical to TRBD1. The V segment lost 8 bases and the J segment 4 bases; nucleotides outside the gene matches: 13. CDR3 length equals 15 residues. In germline, CDR1 is MNHNS, CDR2 SASEGT. The CDR3 loop reads CASRGGSSGATEAFF. CDR3 bases: TGTGCCAGCCGAGGGGGCTCGAGCGGGGCCACTGAAGCTTTCTTT.

This clonotype has a count of ten or more. This chain uses TRBV5-1 with TRBJ2-6; D is possibly TRBD1 (6 bases). This CDR3 has 15 residues. The V end was cut by 0 bases, the J end by 5 bases, with 9 bases between. Germline-derived CDR1 and CDR2 are SGHRS and YFSETQ. CDR3 sequence: CASSLETGRANVLTF. As DNA, the CDR3 is TGCGCCAGCAGCTTGGAGACAGGACGGGCCAACGTCCTGACTTTC.

The CDR3 coding sequence is TGTGCCAGCAGCCCCGCTCAGGGAAGCAATCAGCCCCAGCATTTT. Encoded protein: CASSPAQGSNQPQHF. The chain employs TRBV11-2 and TRBJ1-5; D possibly corresponds to TRBD1 (5 bases). The CDR3 totals 15 residues. Between the trimmed V and J ends, which lost 5 bases and 1 base, there was a span of 12 bases. CDR1 is SGHAT and CDR2 is FQNNGV in the germline V gene. Full variable domain (rest looked up from reference TRBV11-2 and TRBJ1-5): EAGVAQSPRYKIIEKRQSVAFWCNPISGHATLYWYQQILGQGPKLLIQFQNNGVVDDSQLPKDRFSAERLKGVDSTLKIQPAKLEDSAVYLCASSPAQGSNQPQHFGDGTRLSIL.

On this clonotype: A much larger clone lies a single base off, so this may be a read error. The genes are TRBV27 and TRBJ2-1; no firm D call. Germline loops: CDR1 MNHEY, CDR2 SMNVEV (reference sequence). CDR3 size: 13 residues. V was cut by 1 base and J by 4 bases, with 5 bases left in between. CDR3 sequence reads: CASSLYGYNEQFF. The CDR3 DNA reads TGTGCCAGCAGTTTATACGGGTACAATGAGCAGTTCTTC.

This clonotype was detected only a few times. This chain uses TRBV15 with TRBJ2-7; D is uncertain. This CDR3 region has 14 residues. Germline CDR1 is LNHNV and CDR2 is YYDKDF (reference sequence). V was clipped by 1 base and J by 4 bases, with 11 bases between them. The CDR3 protein is CATSRVEDTYEQYF. The CDR3 region has the DNA TGTGCCACCAGCAGAGTCGAAGACACGTACGAGCAGTACTTC.

This clonotype has a count of ten or more. J is TRBJ2-1 and V is TRBV7-3, with 9 bases fitting TRBD2. Looked up from germline, CDR1 is SGHTA and CDR2 is FQGTGA. The CDR3 sequence is 15 residues long. V lost 2 bases to trimming and J lost 8 bases; unmatched junction nucleotides: 7. CDR3 region: CASSLSAGGMDEQFF. DNA for the CDR3: TGTGCCAGCAGCTTATCAGCGGGAGGTATGGATGAGCAGTTCTTC.

This clonotype has more than one count but fewer than ten. The J gene is TRBJ1-5, the V gene TRBV20-1; 8 bases are shared with TRBD1. With V trimmed by 2 bases and J by 4 bases, 7 bases remained unmatched. This CDR3 spans 15 amino acids. CDR1 is DFQATT, CDR2 SNEGSKA, per germline (reference sequence). The CDR3 nucleotides are TGCAGTGCTAGACCGGACAGGGAAAGGAATCAGCCCCAGCATTTT. Its protein is CSARPDRERNQPQHF.